Presented here are 23 T cell receptor beta chains from one specimen sequenced in a study of blood T cells in healthy people across ages. With a J-beta primer mix and a sample-barcoded 5' primer, a second PCR ran roughly 6 to 11 cycles. TCRdb redid the calling of the 5' RACE reads with MiXCR, one entry per CDR3 protein. The profile covers about 2 million distinct CDR3 sequences, with roughly 50% appearing a single time and less than 2.5% taken by the ten largest. The sequencing sample was made of blood. These receptors were taken from a woman in her forties in good health.

The rearrangement uses TRBV20-1 and TRBJ2-1; 9 bases are shared with TRBD2. Germline V CDR1 and CDR2: DFQATT, SNEGSKA (reference sequence). The CDR3 consists of 15 residues. V trimming: 2 bases; J trimming: 4 bases; junction bases outside the gene matches: 6. The CDR3 DNA sequence: TGCAGTGCTAGATCGCGGGGGGGCCATTACAATGAGCAGTTCTTC. Translated: CSARSRGGHYNEQFF.

The chain couples TRBV10-1 to TRBJ1-2; D not resolved. The V and J ends lost 0 bases and 10 bases respectively, with 15 bases between them. Germline CDR1 reads WNHNN; CDR2 reads SYGVQD (reference sequence). There are 14 residues in the CDR3. The CDR3 sequence is CASSESAASRVYTF. The CDR3 nucleotides are TGCGCCAGCAGTGAGTCGGCAGCTTCACGGGTCTACACCTTC.

In this sample, this clonotype turned up a few times. J is TRBJ2-3 and V is TRBV6-2 or TRBV6-3; 9 bases are a match to TRBD1. This CDR3 is built from 17 residues. Germline-derived CDR1 and CDR2 are MNHEY and SVGEGT. After removal of 0 bases from V and 2 bases from J, the junction contained 6 bases not matched to a gene. CDR3 sequence reads: CASSYSLDRGNTDTQYF. CDR3 sequence (DNA): TGTGCCAGCAGTTACTCCCTGGACAGGGGAAACACAGATACGCAGTATTTT.

The CDR3 loop reads CSVRAAAYGYTF. Here the CDR3 DNA reads TGCAGCGTCAGGGCGGCAGCCTATGGCTACACCTTC. The V and J genes are TRBV29-1 and TRBJ1-2, with D tentatively TRBD1 (5 bases). The CDR3 extends over 12 amino acids. The V end was cut by 6 bases, the J end by 4 bases, with 12 bases between. Germline V gene data show CDR1 as SQVTM and CDR2 as ANQGSEA.

V gene TRBV4-2 combines with J gene TRBJ2-3, with 9 bases identical to TRBD1. Germline CDR1 and CDR2: LGHNA and YNFKEQ. This CDR3 has 17 amino acids. Losses at the gene ends were 0 bases for V and 2 bases for J; bases not matched to a gene: 6. CDR3 bases: TGTGCCAGCAGCCAAGAAAGCGGGACAGGGCTCACAGATACGCAGTATTTT. This gives the protein CASSQESGTGLTDTQYF.

This clonotype was detected a few times. The chain joins TRBV28 to TRBJ2-3; D may be TRBD1 (6 bases). Germline lookup yields CDR1 MDHEN and CDR2 SYDVKM. The ends were cut back, 7 bases at V and 1 base at J, with 15 bases in the middle. The CDR3 loop spans 15 amino acids. The CDR3 loop reads CASTSFSGGTDTQYF. Written as DNA, the CDR3 is TGTGCCAGCACTTCGTTCTCAGGGGGCACAGATACGCAGTATTTT.

The V call is TRBV9, the J call TRBJ2-1; D is ambiguous. The CDR3 is made up of 12 amino acids. The germline CDR1 and CDR2 sequences are SGDLS and YYNGEE. Trimming removed 0 bases from V and 14 bases from J, with 12 bases in between. CDR3 DNA sequence: TGTGCCAGCAGCGTAGGCAGTCAGAATAAGTTCTTC. This encodes CASSVGSQNKFF.

The chain combines TRBV5-1 with TRBJ1-5, with D perhaps matching TRBD2 (6 bases). Matching the DNA end better, TRBJ2-3 makes the J call doubtful. There are 15 residues in the CDR3. Germline V CDR1 and CDR2: SGHRS, YFSETQ. CDR3 protein: CASSFTGTRDQPQYF. For the CDR3, the DNA is TGCGCCAGCAGCTTTACCGGGACTCGAGATCAGCCCCAGTATTTT.

This chain joins TRBV12-3 or TRBV12-4 and TRBJ1-2, with D possibly TRBD1 on 6 matching bases. Trimming stripped 5 bases from V and 4 bases from J, with 23 bases between. CDR3 length equals 17 residues. This CDR3 is CASSPVRAGAEAYGYTF. In DNA form, the CDR3 reads TGTGCCAGCAGTCCGGTTCGGGCGGGGGCAGAGGCCTATGGCTACACCTTC.

This clonotype appeared a few times. The chain has TRBV7-2 and TRBJ2-7; 9 bases are shared with TRBD2. The CDR3 contains 15 residues. After removal of 5 bases from V and 2 bases from J, the junction contained 7 bases not matched to a gene. Looked up from germline, CDR1 is SGHTA and CDR2 is FQGNSA. As DNA, the CDR3 is TGTGCCAGCAGCCCACCGGGACTAGCAACCTACGAGCAGTACTTC. Its protein product is CASSPPGLATYEQYF.

The V gene is TRBV12-3 or TRBV12-4, the J gene TRBJ1-2, with D possibly matching TRBD1 (5 bases). The CDR3 contains 13 residues. V lost 6 bases to trimming and J lost 6 bases, with 14 bases between them. The CDR3 sequence: CASSLTVAHGYTF. DNA for the CDR3: TGTGCCAGCAGCCTGACAGTTGCCCATGGCTACACCTTC.

The chain carries TRBV11-2 and TRBJ2-3, with a tentative D call TRBD1 (6 bases). V lost 6 bases, J lost 2 bases, and 21 bases lay in between. Germline V CDR1 and CDR2: SGHAT, FQNNGV. The CDR3 has 17 amino acids. The CDR3 nucleotides are TGTGCCAGCAGTCAAAGGTGGCAGGGGTCGTCCACAGATACGCAGTATTTT. It yields the protein CASSQRWQGSSTDTQYF.

The chain has TRBV6-6 and TRBJ1-2, with 8 bases aligning to TRBD1. This CDR3 has 15 amino acids. Germline V gene sequence: CDR1 MNHNY, CDR2 SVGAGI (reference sequence). V was pared by 6 bases and J by 4 bases, with 10 bases of the junction left unmatched. The chain's CDR3 is CASSQRQGTSYGYTF. The CDR3 coding sequence is TGTGCCAGCAGCCAGAGACAGGGGACTTCCTATGGCTACACCTTC.

This clonotype was detected only a few times. CDR3 sequence reads: CASSESGLYEQYF. The CDR3 DNA sequence: TGCGCCAGCAGTGAGTCGGGTCTATACGAGCAGTACTTC. The chain is built from TRBV10-1 and TRBJ2-7; no reliable D call. The ends were cut back, 0 bases at V and 4 bases at J, with 7 bases in the middle. The CDR3 covers 13 residues. Germline V gene sequence: CDR1 WNHNN, CDR2 SYGVQD (reference sequence).

The chain links TRBV25-1 to TRBJ1-2; no reliable D call. This CDR3 is built from 14 residues. Germline V gene lookup returns CDR1 MGHDK and CDR2 SYGVNS. Trimming took 2 bases from V and 7 from J, leaving 14 bases between them. The CDR3: CASSEGIGSGGYTF. CDR3 nucleotide sequence: TGTGCCAGCAGTGAAGGGATAGGGAGCGGTGGCTACACCTTC.

This sequence joins TRBV27 and TRBJ1-2, with unresolved D. From germline, CDR1 is MNHEY and CDR2 SMNVEV (reference sequence). The V and J ends lost 6 bases and 4 bases respectively, with 12 bases between them. The CDR3 loop spans 13 amino acids. DNA of the CDR3: TGTGCCAGCAGGGCCGGCGGATTCTATGGCTACACCTTC. Its translation is CASRAGGFYGYTF.

This clonotype has more than one count but fewer than ten. The V call is TRBV29-1, the J call TRBJ2-3; 7 nucleotides align to TRBD2. Germline V lookup: CDR1 SQVTM, CDR2 ANQGSEA. CDR3 length equals 14 residues. J gave up 0 bases and V 7 bases, and 7 bases lay outside the gene matches. The CDR3 reads CSALARGSTDTQYF. The CDR3 nucleotides read TGCAGCGCACTAGCGAGGGGTAGCACAGATACGCAGTATTTT.

J is TRBJ1-6 and V is TRBV11-2, with 8 bases fitting TRBD1. CDR1 SGHAT and CDR2 FQNNGV come from the germline V gene. The CDR3 contains 16 residues. J lost 4 bases, V lost 2 bases, and 4 bases had no gene match. CDR3: CASSLMGQEYNSPLHF. CDR3 DNA sequence: TGTGCCAGCAGCTTAATGGGACAGGAGTATAATTCACCCCTCCACTTT.

The table lists this clonotype with a few counts. This chain links TRBV7-9 with TRBJ2-5, with a tentative D call TRBD1 (5 bases). Looked up from germline, CDR1 is SEHNR and CDR2 is FQNEAQ (reference sequence). This CDR3 has 16 residues. V lost 1 base to trimming and J lost 4 bases, with 16 bases between them. The CDR3 coding sequence is TGTGCCAGCAGCTTAGGGGGCGAGGCTGATCCAGAGACCCAGTACTTC. Its translation is CASSLGGEADPETQYF. The entire variable domain, with the rest obtained from reference TRBV7-9 and TRBJ2-5, is as follows: DTGVSQNPRHKITKRGQNVTFRCDPISEHNRLYWYRQTLGQGPEFLTYFQNEAQLEKSRLLSDRFSAERPKGSFSTLEIQRTEQGDSAMYLCASSLGGEADPETQYFGPGTRLLVL.

V is TRBV20-1 and J is TRBJ2-1, with D uncertain. Germline V lookup: CDR1 DFQATT, CDR2 SNEGSKA (reference sequence). Trimming took 0 bases from V and 4 from J, leaving 7 bases between them. This CDR3 is built from 13 residues. This chain's CDR3 is CSARDTGYNEQFF. DNA of the CDR3: TGCAGTGCTAGAGATACTGGATACAATGAGCAGTTCTTC.

V and J are TRBV28 and TRBJ2-1, with 10 positions matching TRBD2. This CDR3 spans 17 amino acids. With 5 bases clipped from V and 4 bases from J, the junction kept 11 bases outside the gene matches. Germline CDR1 reads MDHEN; CDR2 reads SYDVKM. The CDR3 reads CASSQAGGPPKYNEQFF. CDR3 nucleotides: TGTGCCAGCAGTCAAGCGGGGGGGCCCCCCAAATACAATGAGCAGTTCTTC.

J is TRBJ2-5 and V is TRBV25-1; D remains unclear. The ends were cut back, 0 bases at V and 4 bases at J, with 9 bases in the middle. CDR3 length equals 14 residues. CDR1 is MGHDK, CDR2 SYGVNS, per germline. The CDR3: CASSEYSVRETQYF. In DNA form, the CDR3 reads TGTGCCAGCAGTGAATATAGTGTTAGAGAGACCCAGTACTTC. Together with reference TRBV25-1 and TRBJ2-5, the CDR3 gives the full variable domain: EADIYQTPRYLVIGTGKKITLECSQTMGHDKMYWYQQDPGMELHLIHYSYGVNSTEKGDLSSESTVSRIRTEHFPLTLESARPSHTSQYLCASSEYSVRETQYFGPGTRLLVL.

This clonotype came up once. The V gene is TRBV7-9, the J gene TRBJ2-1; D is tentatively TRBD1 or TRBD2 (5 bases each). This CDR3 contains 12 residues. Germline loops: CDR1 SEHNR, CDR2 FQNEAQ (reference sequence). V lost 6 bases to trimming and J lost 10 bases, with 13 bases between them. In DNA, the CDR3 is TGTGCCAGCAGGAAAGTGGGGGACGAGCAGTTCTTC. As protein: CASRKVGDEQFF.